This T cell receptor (beta chain) was found in a study of glioma-infiltrating T cells after dendritic cell vaccination. The overall study: Autologous tumor lysate-pulsed dendritic cell vaccination was given between about 2003 and 2013.

About this clone: Its specificity is unknown.

V was trimmed by 4 bases and J by 0 bases, leaving 10 bases between them. Germline CDR1 is SGHTA and CDR2 is FQGNSA. The CDR3 has 14 residues. The immunoSEQ assay amplified TCRB CDR3 from up to 2 ug DNA. The primer mix had 60 V beta and 13 J beta primers. The table came from immunoSEQ multiplex PCR; TCRdb's copy has only in-frame clones and leaves some out. The table records under 30,000 clones, 85% to 90% of them present only once. Time point of the sample: after dendritic cell vaccination, including at tumor progression/relapse. Study findings and constraints: No direct clonality-survival link was found; a diverse polyclonal response may matter.

This clonotype originated in a human donor with glioblastoma. This rearrangement joins TRBV7-2 to TRBJ2-7; D is perhaps TRBD1 (6 bases). The sample consisted of blood, taken after dendritic cell vaccination. CDR3 sequence: CASSSDSLSYEQYF. CDR3 nucleotide sequence: TGTGCCAGCAGCTCGGACAGCCTCTCCTACGAGCAGTACTTC.